This entry is about one TCR beta chain. Antigen: not known. PCR primers comprised 60 Vbeta and 13 Jbeta primers. TCRdb's copy holds only in-frame clones and misses some; the assay was immunoSEQ multiplex PCR. Here the sample spans about 130,000 clones, 75% to 85% being singletons. This sample was taken from a study of cytomegalovirus exposure and HLA in healthy donors. General study results and limits: Reported performance of the classifier showed diagnosis of cytomegalovirus status with high specificity and sensitivity. Later genetic work tied a missense DCLRE1C variant to beta-chain V and J trimming. An analysis done earlier found most TCR beta V segments productive about 87% or about 30% of the time.

Specimen: PBMCs. This receptor was identified in a man aged 35 to 55 in good health and CMV-seronegative.

In DNA, the CDR3 is TGTGCCAGCAGCCCGACGGGACAGAGCCGACTAGAAGAGACCCAGTACTTC. Residues: CASSPTGQSRLEETQYF. The chain combines TRBV11-2 with TRBJ2-5; maybe TRBD1 (7 bases). The CDR3 consists of 17 residues. Trimming stripped 5 bases from V and 3 bases from J, with 22 bases between. From germline, CDR1 is SGHAT and CDR2 FQNNGV.